The rows below give T cell receptor beta chains drawn from one sample of a study of T cell responses to AZD1222 COVID-19 vaccine. Assay: immunoSEQ multiplex PCR; the TCRdb copy retains only in-frame clones and omits some. The sample lists roughly 71,000 clones, roughly 85% occurring once. The starting material was peripheral blood, obtained on day 0 of AZD1222 vaccination. The receptors were gathered from an adult in good health. Both conserved end residues are part of each CDR3. The D gene is left open where the match is weak. The size entry is marked missing in some rows and otherwise reads once, few, many or a size class.

TRBJ1-2	once	-	TRBV6-5	TGTGCCAGCCTCCTTTGGAGTAACTATGGCTACACCTTC	CASLLWSNYGYTF
TRBJ2-2	-	-	TRBV7-2	TGTGCCAGCAGCCCTCAGGGGGGGTTGGACACCGGGGAGCTGTTTTTT	CASSPQGGLDTGELFF
TRBJ1-2	-	TRBD1	TRBV13	TGTGCCAGCAGCCCCGGACAGGGGATCGCCGCTGGCTACACCTTC	CASSPGQGIAAGYTF
TRBJ1-6	few	TRBD1	TRBV25-1	TGTGCCAGCAGTGAATTTAGACAGGGGAATTCACCCCTCCACTTT	CASSEFRQGNSPLHF
TRBJ2-6	-	TRBD1	TRBV27	TGTGCCAGCAGCCGGACAGGGGACGGGGCCAACGTCCTGACTTTC	CASSRTGDGANVLTF
TRBJ1-2	-	-	TRBV24-1	TGTGCCACCAGTGATCGGGGTTCCAACTATGGCTACACCTTC	CATSDRGSNYGYTF
TRBJ1-2	-	-	TRBV12-2	TGTGCAAGTCGCTTAGGGACGGACAGCCTCAGCGGCTACACCTTC	CASRLGTDSLSGYTF
TRBJ2-3	-	-	TRBV19	TGTGCCAGTCTGGAGCGGAGCACAGATACGCAGTATTTT	CASLERSTDTQYF
TRBJ1-1	-	-	TRBV18	TGTGCCAGCTCACCACAGCAGGGGAACACTGAAGCTTTCTTT	CASSPQQGNTEAFF
TRBJ2-7	-	TRBD2	TRBV11-2	TGTGCCAGCAGCTTAATAGCTAGCGGGGAAGGCGAGCAGTACTTC	CASSLIASGEGEQYF
TRBJ1-5	-	TRBD1	TRBV19	TGTGCCAGTAGGTGGACAGGGGCTAGCAATCAGCCCCAGCATTTT	CASRWTGASNQPQHF
TRBJ1-2	-	-	TRBV2	TGTGCCAGTAAACAGACCACCAAAACTAACTATGGCTACACCTTC	CASKQTTKTNYGYTF
TRBJ1-1	-	-	TRBV19	TGTGCCAGTAGTATAGTTCCTTCCTCAGGAGCTTTCTTT	CASSIVPSSGAFF
TRBJ2-7	-	-	TRBV27	TGTGCCAGCAGTTTGAAGGGGACGGGCACCTACGAGCAGTACTTC	CASSLKGTGTYEQYF
TRBJ2-3	once	-	TRBV5-1	TGCGCCAGCAGCCCGGACAGCCCCACAGATACGCAGTATTTT	CASSPDSPTDTQYF
TRBJ2-5	-	-	TRBV7-2	TGTGCCAGCAGCTTACAGGGAGTGGGACGGGAGACCCAGTACTTC	CASSLQGVGRETQYF
TRBJ2-5	-	-	TRBV6-2/TRBV6-3	TGTGCCAGCAGTTTTATTATGGAGACCCAGTACTTC	CASSFIMETQYF
TRBJ1-1	-	-	TRBV27	TGTGCCAGCAGTTTCTTGGGCGGCATGAACACTGAAGCTTTCTTT	CASSFLGGMNTEAFF
TRBJ2-7	-	-	TRBV3-1/TRBV3-2	TGTGCCAGCAGCCCCTCCAGCCACGAGCAGTACTTC	CASSPSSHEQYF
TRBJ2-4	-	-	TRBV6-5	TGTGCCAGCAATCCGGGCCAGGCCAAAAACATTCAGTACTTC	CASNPGQAKNIQYF
TRBJ1-1	-	TRBD1	TRBV7-8	TGTGCCAGCAGCTTGAATACAGGGGCGAACACTGAAGCTTTCTTT	CASSLNTGANTEAFF
TRBJ2-2	once	TRBD2	TRBV7-9	TGTGCCAGCAGCTTAGGAATCGGTGCGGGAGAAACCGGGGAGCTGTTTTTT	CASSLGIGAGETGELFF
TRBJ2-1	once	-	TRBV11-3	TGTGCCAGCAGCTTAGTCATTGCAAGTGAGCAGTTCTTC	CASSLVIASEQFF
TRBJ1-2	-	TRBD1	TRBV5-1	TGCGCCAGCAGCTACAACCGGGACAGGGGGGTGGCCTATGGCTACACCTTC	CASSYNRDRGVAYGYTF
TRBJ1-6	-	TRBD1	TRBV15	TGTGCCACCAGCATCCTTGGGACAGCCAATTCTTATAATTCACCCCTCCACTTT	CATSILGTANSYNSPLHF
TRBJ2-3	-	TRBD2	TRBV5-1	TGCGCCAGCAGCTTTGTGTCGGGACTAGCGGGAGGGGGTCGAAATACGCAGTATTTT	CASSFVSGLAGGGRNTQYF
TRBJ1-1	-	TRBD1	TRBV6-5	TGTGCCAGCAGTTATGGGACAGCGAACACTGAAGCTTTCTTT	CASSYGTANTEAFF
TRBJ1-2	-	TRBD1	TRBV9	TGTGCCAGCAGCACCCAGACGGGCCAGGGGGCCTACACCTTC	CASSTQTGQGAYTF
TRBJ2-5	-	-	TRBV12-3/TRBV12-4	TGTGCCAGCAACAGTTTTCTCGGAGAGACCCAGTACTTC	CASNSFLGETQYF
TRBJ1-2	few	-	TRBV11-3	TGTGCCAGCGGACAAGACACGCTCTATGGCTACACCTTC	CASGQDTLYGYTF
TRBJ1-1	-	-	TRBV29-1	TGCAGCGCGACTCTCAGTGAAGCTTTCTTT	CSATLSEAFF
TRBJ2-6	-	-	TRBV9	TGTGCCAGCAGCGTAGACATCTCTGGGGCCAACGTCCTGACTTTC	CASSVDISGANVLTF
TRBJ1-2	-	TRBD1	TRBV6-1	TGTGCCAGCAGTGAACCTGGACAGGTCGGCGGTGGCTACACCTTC	CASSEPGQVGGGYTF